This T cell receptor (beta chain) was retrieved from a study of type 1 and type 2 diabetes patients. Study-wide findings and caveats: Highly-expanded CD4+ clones were few in type 2 diabetes, median one, 3.9% of reads.

Genomic DNA was the PCR template. Multiplex PCR with 30 forward and 13 reverse primers amplified the TCR beta CDR3. TCRdb independently ran MiXCR on the multiplex PCR reads; one entry per CDR3 protein. The sample contains more than 250,000 distinct CDR3 sequences, more than 45% of which appear only once. Only a few counts were recorded for this clonotype. As yet, its antigen is unknown. Deletions cut 6 bases from V and 6 bases from J, with 8 bases between. CDR3 length: 12 residues. This sequence was found in a man aged 18-30 years with type 2 diabetes. J is TRBJ1-4 and V is TRBV12-3 or TRBV12-4, with D uncertain. Sequenced: peripheral blood mononuclear cells (PBMCs). CDR3 nucleotides: TGTGCCAGCAGACGAAGTGATGAAAAACTGTTTTTT. As protein: CASRRSDEKLFF.